This T cell receptor beta chain was sequenced in a study of T cells in tuberculosis. Study context: This South African cohort compared adolescents with or without latent tuberculosis against adults with active tuberculosis.

Sequencing used immunoSEQ multiplex PCR; TCRdb keeps in-frame clones, though not all of them. Found here are roughly 7,100 clones, about 95% of them singletons; the top ten hold about 9.9%. This CDR3 region has 15 residues. Germline lookup yields CDR1 MNHEY and CDR2 SMNVEV (reference sequence). Trimming took 6 bases from V and 1 from J; bases not matched to a gene: 9. On average approximately 100,000 T cells per donor were immunosequenced. The source material was PBMCs. This chain joins TRBV27 and TRBJ2-7; 7 bases align to TRBD1. The TCR was taken from an adult with tuberculosis. The CDR3 is CASRPDRFRSYEQYF. Here the CDR3 DNA reads TGTGCCAGCAGACCGGACAGGTTCAGATCCTACGAGCAGTACTTC.